The TCR beta chain described here comes from a study of blood T cell repertoires in COVID-19. Study information: The origin of the acute and convalescent COVID-19 samples was the United States, Italy and Spain. Sample material is recorded as cDNA or gDNA derived from T cells, B-cell-depleted T cells, or PBMCs.

The V gene lost 3 bases and the J gene lost 0 bases, with 2 bases spanning the gap. CDR1 is KGHSH, CDR2 LQKENI, per germline. CDR3 length: 12 amino acids. As processed by the authors: Reference gene primer amplification gave nucleated cell count estimates. Sequenced by immunoSEQ multiplex PCR; TCRdb stores in-frame clones only, minus some. The D gene and trimming were derived from the DNA, and the V and J assignments and clone size from that table. This table has about 220,000 clones, approximately 81% appearing once. The V call is TRBV18, the J call TRBJ1-1; no clear D gene. What was sequenced was peripheral blood. The source is a woman aged 55-75 years who had recovered from COVID-19. Here the CDR3 reads CASSPMNTEAFF. The CDR3 DNA reads TGTGCCAGCTCACCTATGAACACTGAAGCTTTCTTT. Full variable domain (remainder filled in from reference TRBV18 and TRBJ1-1): NAGVMQNPRHLVRRRGQEARLRCSPMKGHSHVYWYRQLPEEGLKFMVYLQKENIIDESGMPKERFSAEFPKEGPSILRIQQVVRGDSAAYFCASSPMNTEAFFGQGTRLTVV.